Below are 2 T cell receptor beta chains sequenced from a single sample in a study of T cell clonality in common variable immunodeficiency. The protocol was immunoSEQ multiplex PCR, while the TCRdb copy is restricted to in-frame clones and leaves out a portion. This sample includes approximately 60,000 clones with no singletons; its ten biggest clones take up approximately 0.84%. The sequencing sample was made of peripheral blood mononuclear cells. Every receptor here comes from a person aged 18-70 years in good health.

This clone has ten or more counts. The sequence runs out 3 residues before the end of the CDR3; the remainder is reconstructed from the germline J gene. The chain couples TRBV7-8 to TRBJ1-1; 9 bases are a match to TRBD1. This CDR3 comprises 17 residues. V dropped 3 bases and J dropped 3; count of bases not matched to a gene: 11. The germline CDR1 and CDR2 sequences are SGHVS and FQNEAQ. The sequenced part of the CDR3 DNA is TGTGCCAGCAGCTTCAACAGGGGGCTGAGTGGGCACACTGAA. Its translation: CASSFNRGLSGHTE. From start to end, the CDR3 is CASSFNRGLSGHTEAFF.

This clone was counted many times. With the read ending 3 residues before the CDR3 end, the germline J gene is used to fill in that end. This chain joins TRBV5-1 and TRBJ1-1; weak D call: TRBD1 (5 bases). CDR3 length: 15 amino acids. Germline V gene sequence: CDR1 SGHRS, CDR2 YFSETQ. Deletions cut 0 bases from V and 0 bases from J, with 9 bases between. The sequenced part of the CDR3 DNA is TGCGCCAGCAGCTTGGGGGGGGGAATGAACACTGAA. It is translated as CASSLGGGMNTE. The full CDR3 protein is CASSLGGGMNTEAFF.